One sample yielded the 3 T cell receptor beta chains listed below, sequenced in a study of blood T cells in healthy people across ages. With a J-beta primer mix and a sample-barcoded 5' primer, a second PCR ran about 6 to 11 cycles. Using its own MiXCR run on the 5' RACE reads, TCRdb lists one record per CDR3 protein. Of hundreds of thousands of distinct CDR3 sequences detected, around 52% appear once; the ten largest clones hold approximately 15%. The sequencing input was blood. Receptor source: a woman aged 80 or over in good health.

J is TRBJ2-3 and V is TRBV24-1; D gene uncertain. Germline CDR1 and CDR2: KGHDR and SFDVKD. Trimming pared 4 bases from V and 3 bases from J, leaving 10 bases between. The CDR3 loop spans 14 amino acids. The CDR3 reads CATSDSLDTDTQYF. The CDR3 bases are TGTGCCACCAGTGACTCGCTTGATACAGATACGCAGTATTTT.

This sequence joins TRBV5-1 and TRBJ2-3; TRBD1 aligns across 9 bases. The CDR3 extends over 15 amino acids. Germline V gene data show CDR1 as SGHRS and CDR2 as YFSETQ. The V gene end was trimmed by 0 bases and the J gene end by 5 bases; junction bases not matched to a gene: 4. The CDR3 reads CASSLEQGARDTQYF. The CDR3 bases are TGCGCCAGCAGCTTGGAACAGGGGGCCAGAGATACGCAGTATTTT.

For this clonotype: A read error may be the cause here, since a much bigger clone is one base away. The V and J genes are TRBV2 and TRBJ2-1, with 9 bases matching TRBD1. CDR3 length equals 15 residues. Germline lookup yields CDR1 SNHLY and CDR2 FYNNEI. V shed 5 bases, J shed 3 bases, and the junction held 5 bases outside the gene matches. The CDR3, as DNA: TGTGCCAGCAGTACCCGGGACAGGGTCTACAATGAGCAGTTCTTC. Translating it yields CASSTRDRVYNEQFF.